Below, one T cell receptor beta chain is given with its context. What it binds is not known. The PCR made use of 60 Vbeta and 13 Jbeta primers. The assay was immunoSEQ multiplex PCR, and TCRdb's table has in-frame clones only and misses some. The sample shows more than 95,000 clones, about 70% of them seen only once. This sample was included in a study of cytomegalovirus exposure and HLA in healthy donors. Study-wide results and limits: Earlier analysis found most TCR beta V segments productive about 90% or about 30% of the time. Reports indicate that TCR beta sequences accurately predicted the HLA-A and HLA-B alleles of most subjects. The authors later found HLA-associated TCR beta chains more clonally expanded than equally common others. Later analysis identified a missense DCLRE1C variant that was linked to TCR beta V- and J-gene trimming.

V was pared by 2 bases and J by 3 bases, with 17 bases of the junction left unmatched. Per the germline V gene, CDR1 is SGDLS and CDR2 is YYNGEE. CDR3 length: 19 amino acids. The TCR comes from a man aged 30 to 39 in good health and CMV-seronegative. The V gene is TRBV9, the J gene TRBJ2-1, with 7 nucleotides matching TRBD2. Sequencing was performed on PBMCs. The CDR3 sequence: CASSVYRDYRASDYNEQFF. The CDR3 nucleotides are TGTGCCAGCAGCGTCTATCGGGACTACCGGGCTAGCGACTACAATGAGCAGTTCTTC.